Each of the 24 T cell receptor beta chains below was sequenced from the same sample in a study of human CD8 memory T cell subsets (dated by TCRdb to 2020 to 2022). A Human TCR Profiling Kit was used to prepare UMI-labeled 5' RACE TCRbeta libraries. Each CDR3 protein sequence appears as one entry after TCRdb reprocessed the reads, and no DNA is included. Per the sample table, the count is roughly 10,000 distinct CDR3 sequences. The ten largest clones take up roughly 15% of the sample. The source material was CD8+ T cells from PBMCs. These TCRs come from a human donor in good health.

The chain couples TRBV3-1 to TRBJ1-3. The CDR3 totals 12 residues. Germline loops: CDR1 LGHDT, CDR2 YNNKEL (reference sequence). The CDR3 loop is CASSQDLHTIYF.

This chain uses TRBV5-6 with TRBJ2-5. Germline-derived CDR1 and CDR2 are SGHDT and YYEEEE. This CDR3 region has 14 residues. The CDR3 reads CASSLAAFQETQYF.

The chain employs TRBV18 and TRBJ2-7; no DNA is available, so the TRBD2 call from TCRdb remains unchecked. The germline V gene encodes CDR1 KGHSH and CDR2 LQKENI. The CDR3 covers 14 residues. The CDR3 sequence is CASSPSFSAKEQYF. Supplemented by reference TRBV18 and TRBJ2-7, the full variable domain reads NAGVMQNPRHLVRRRGQEARLRCSPMKGHSHVYWYRQLPEEGLKFMVYLQKENIIDESGMPKERFSAEFPKEGPSILRIQQVVRGDSAAYFCASSPSFSAKEQYFGPGTRLTVT.

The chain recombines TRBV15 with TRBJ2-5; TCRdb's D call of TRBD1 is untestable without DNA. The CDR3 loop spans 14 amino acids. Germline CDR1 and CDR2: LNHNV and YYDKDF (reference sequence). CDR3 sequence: CATSRPGNRETQYF.

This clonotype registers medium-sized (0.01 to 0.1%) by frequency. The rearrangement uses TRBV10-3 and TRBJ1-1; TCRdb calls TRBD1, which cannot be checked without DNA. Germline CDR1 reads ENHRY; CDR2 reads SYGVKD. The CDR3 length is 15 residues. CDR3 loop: CAIDTGGQGDNEAFF.

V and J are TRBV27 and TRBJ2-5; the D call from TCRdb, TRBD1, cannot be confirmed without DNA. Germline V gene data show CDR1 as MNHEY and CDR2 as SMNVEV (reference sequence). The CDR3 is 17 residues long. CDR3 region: CASSSYTSTGNWETQYF.

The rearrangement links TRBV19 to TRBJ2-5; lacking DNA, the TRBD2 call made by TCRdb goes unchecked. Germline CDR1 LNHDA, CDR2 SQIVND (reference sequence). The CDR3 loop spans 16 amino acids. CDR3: CASSSRTSGSSETQYF.

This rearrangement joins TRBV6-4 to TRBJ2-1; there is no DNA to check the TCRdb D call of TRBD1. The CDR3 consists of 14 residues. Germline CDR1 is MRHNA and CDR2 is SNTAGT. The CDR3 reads CASSLSADYNEQFF.

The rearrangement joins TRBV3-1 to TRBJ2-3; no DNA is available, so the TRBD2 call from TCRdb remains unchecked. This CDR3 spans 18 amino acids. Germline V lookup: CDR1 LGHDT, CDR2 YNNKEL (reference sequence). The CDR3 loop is CASSQEDSSGGSTDTQYF.

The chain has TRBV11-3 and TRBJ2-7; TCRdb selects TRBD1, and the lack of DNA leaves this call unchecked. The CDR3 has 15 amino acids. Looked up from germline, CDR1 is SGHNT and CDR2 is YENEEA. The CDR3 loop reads CASSEPGFRFNEQYF. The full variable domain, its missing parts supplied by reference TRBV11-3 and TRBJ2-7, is EAGVVQSPRYKIIEKKQPVAFWCNPISGHNTLYWYLQNLGQGPELLIRYENEEAVDDSQLPKDRFSAERLKGVDSTLKIQPAELGDSAVYLCASSEPGFRFNEQYFGPGTRLTVT.

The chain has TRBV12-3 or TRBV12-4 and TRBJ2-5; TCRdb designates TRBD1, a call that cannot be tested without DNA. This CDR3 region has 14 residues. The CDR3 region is CASSPTGGGWTQYF.

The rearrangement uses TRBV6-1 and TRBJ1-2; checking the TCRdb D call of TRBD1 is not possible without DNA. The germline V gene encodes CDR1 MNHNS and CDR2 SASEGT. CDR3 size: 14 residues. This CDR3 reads CATSRAEAFYGYTF.

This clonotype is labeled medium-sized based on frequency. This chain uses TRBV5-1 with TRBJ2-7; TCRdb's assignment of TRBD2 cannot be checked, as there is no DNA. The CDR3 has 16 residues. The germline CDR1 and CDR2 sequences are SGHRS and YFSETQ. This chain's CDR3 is CASSLAGTSGGYEQYF.

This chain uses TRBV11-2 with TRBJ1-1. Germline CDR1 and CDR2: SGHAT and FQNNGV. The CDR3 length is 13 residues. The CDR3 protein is CASNNGGWAEAFF.

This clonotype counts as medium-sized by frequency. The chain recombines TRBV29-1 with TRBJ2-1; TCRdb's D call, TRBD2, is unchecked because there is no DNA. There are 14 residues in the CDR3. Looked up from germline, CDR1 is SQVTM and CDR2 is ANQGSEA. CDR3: CSVEFAGSYNEQFF.

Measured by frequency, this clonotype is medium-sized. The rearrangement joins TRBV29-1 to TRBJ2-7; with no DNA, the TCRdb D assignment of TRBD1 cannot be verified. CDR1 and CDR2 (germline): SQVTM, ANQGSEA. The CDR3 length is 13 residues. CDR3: CSVGKGGVNEQYF.

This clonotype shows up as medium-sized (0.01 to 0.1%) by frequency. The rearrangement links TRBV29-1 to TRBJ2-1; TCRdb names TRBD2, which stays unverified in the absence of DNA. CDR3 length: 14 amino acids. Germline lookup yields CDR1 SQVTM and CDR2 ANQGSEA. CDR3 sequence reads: CSVEAAGSYNEQFF.

Here the CDR3 reads CASTIGGQGYQPQHF. The V gene is TRBV12-3 or TRBV12-4, the J gene TRBJ1-5; the D call from TCRdb, TRBD1, cannot be confirmed without DNA. The CDR3 is 15 residues long.

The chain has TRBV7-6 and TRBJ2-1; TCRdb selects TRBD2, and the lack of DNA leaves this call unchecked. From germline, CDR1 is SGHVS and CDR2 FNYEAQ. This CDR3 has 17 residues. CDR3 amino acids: CASSLEAEAGGGNEQFF.

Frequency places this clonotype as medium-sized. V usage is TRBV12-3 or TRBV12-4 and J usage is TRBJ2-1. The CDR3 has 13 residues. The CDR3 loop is CASSLSPYNEQFF.

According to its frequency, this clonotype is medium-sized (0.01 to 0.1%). The CDR3 loop reads CASSWGGTPNTGELFF. The chain couples TRBV7-9 to TRBJ2-2; the D gene TCRdb calls, TRBD1, cannot be checked with no DNA. Germline V gives CDR1 SEHNR, CDR2 FQNEAQ (reference sequence). The CDR3 is 16 residues long.

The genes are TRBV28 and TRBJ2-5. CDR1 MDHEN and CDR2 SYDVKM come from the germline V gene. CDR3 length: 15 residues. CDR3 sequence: CASSPHLTTIQTQYF.

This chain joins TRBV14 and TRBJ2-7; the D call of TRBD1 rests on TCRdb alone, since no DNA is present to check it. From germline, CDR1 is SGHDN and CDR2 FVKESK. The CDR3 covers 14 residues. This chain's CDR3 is CASSLGQGAYEQYF. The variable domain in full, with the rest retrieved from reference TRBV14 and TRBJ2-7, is EAGVTQFPSHSVIEKGQTVTLRCDPISGHDNLYWYRRVMGKEIKFLLHFVKESKQDESGMPNNRFLAERTGGTYSTLKVQPAELEDSGVYFCASSLGQGAYEQYFGPGTRLTVT.

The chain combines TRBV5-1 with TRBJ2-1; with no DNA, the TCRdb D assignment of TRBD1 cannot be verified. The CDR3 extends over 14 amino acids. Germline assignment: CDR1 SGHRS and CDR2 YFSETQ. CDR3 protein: CASSAGQGFDEQFF.